These T cell receptor beta chains were read from a single sample in a study of T cell responses to AZD1222 COVID-19 vaccine. Here immunoSEQ multiplex PCR was the method, and the copy in TCRdb shows in-frame clones only, minus some. The data hold around 99,000 clones, with over 75% observed a single time. The material was peripheral blood, obtained on day 0 of AZD1222 vaccination. The receptors come from an adult in good health. CDR3s include the opening cysteine and the closing phenylalanine or tryptophan. The D gene is left open where the match is weak. For some rows the clone size is stated as once, few or many, or as a class when expanded; others skip it.

clone size	V gene	J gene	D gene	CDR3 protein	CDR3 DNA
NA	TRBV19	TRBJ2-3	NA	CASSMPGQGFADTQYF	TGTGCCAGTAGTATGCCGGGGCAGGGGTTCGCGGATACGCAGTATTTT
NA	TRBV2	TRBJ2-7	TRBD2	CASSEGSGGTMEQYF	TGTGCCAGCAGTGAAGGGTCGGGAGGGACAATGGAGCAGTACTTC
NA	TRBV3-1/TRBV3-2	TRBJ2-2	NA	CASSHPGVNTGELFF	TGTGCCAGCAGCCACCCAGGAGTCAACACCGGGGAGCTGTTTTTT
few	TRBV10-3	TRBJ2-5	NA	CATDSGEQETQYF	TGTGCCACCGACAGCGGAGAACAAGAGACCCAGTACTTC
NA	TRBV5-5	TRBJ1-6	TRBD1	CASSASGTGLSFYSPLHF	TGTGCCAGCAGCGCCTCCGGGACAGGACTTAGCTTCTATTCACCCCTCCACTTT
once	TRBV6-5	TRBJ2-2	NA	CASGVGATGELFF	TGTGCCAGCGGGGTAGGGGCCACCGGGGAGCTGTTTTTT
NA	TRBV6-5	TRBJ1-5	NA	CASSYPGGNQPQHF	TGTGCCAGCAGTTACCCGGGTGGCAATCAGCCCCAGCATTTT
once	TRBV4-3	TRBJ1-1	TRBD1	CASSQGQGWGHTEAFF	TGCGCCAGCAGCCAAGGACAGGGCTGGGGTCACACTGAAGCTTTCTTT
NA	TRBV6-2/TRBV6-3	TRBJ2-4	NA	CASSRPGGANIQYF	TGTGCCAGCAGTCGTCCCGGCGGGGCAAACATTCAGTACTTC
NA	TRBV7-9	TRBJ1-5	TRBD1	CASSFLRGNSNQPQHF	TGTGCCAGCAGTTTTCTCAGGGGGAATAGCAATCAGCCCCAGCATTTT
NA	TRBV5-5	TRBJ1-1	TRBD1	CASSLRQGLLNTEAFF	TGTGCCAGCAGCTTACGACAGGGGCTATTGAACACTGAAGCTTTCTTT
NA	TRBV9	TRBJ1-5	NA	CASSVLSNQPQHF	TGTGCCAGCAGCGTTCTTAGCAATCAGCCCCAGCATTTT
NA	TRBV19	TRBJ2-6	NA	CASSKRTAGSRANVLTF	TGTGCCAGTAGTAAACGGACAGCGGGCTCTCGGGCCAACGTCCTGACTTTC
NA	TRBV12-3/TRBV12-4	TRBJ1-5	NA	CASSWAYQPQHF	TGTGCCAGCAGTTGGGCGTATCAGCCCCAGCATTTT
NA	TRBV19	TRBJ1-5	NA	CASSIVGGNDQPQHF	TGTGCCAGTAGTATAGTAGGAGGGAACGATCAGCCCCAGCATTTT
NA	TRBV5-5	TRBJ1-4	TRBD1	CASSWRDRGNEKLFF	TGTGCCAGCAGCTGGAGGGACAGGGGTAATGAAAAACTGTTTTTT
NA	TRBV27	TRBJ2-1	TRBD2	CASSLRGLAARGTYNEQFF	TGTGCCAGCAGTTTAAGAGGCCTAGCGGCTCGGGGGACCTACAATGAGCAGTTCTTC
NA	TRBV6-5	TRBJ2-5	NA	CASSKEREETQYF	TGTGCCAGCAGTAAGGAGAGAGAGGAGACCCAGTACTTC
NA	TRBV7-9	TRBJ2-2	NA	CASSLGAGGCGELFF	TGTGCCAGCAGCTTGGGAGCAGGGGGGTGCGGGGAGCTGTTTTTT
NA	TRBV29-1	TRBJ2-5	TRBD2	CSSGGETQYF	TGCAGCTCGGGAGGGGAGACCCAGTACTTC
NA	TRBV29-1	TRBJ1-5	TRBD1	CSVGQGGSNQPQHF	TGCAGCGTTGGACAGGGAGGAAGCAATCAGCCCCAGCATTTT
NA	TRBV5-1	TRBJ1-1	TRBD1	CASSFDRGIVVNTEAFF	TGCGCCAGCAGCTTTGACAGGGGCATAGTCGTGAACACTGAAGCTTTCTTT
NA	TRBV10-3	TRBJ2-3	NA	CAISAGTTTDTQYF	TGTGCCATCAGCGCCGGGACAACCACAGATACGCAGTATTTT
NA	TRBV30	TRBJ2-6	TRBD1	CAWSVWAGGSGANVLTF	TGTGCCTGGAGTGTGTGGGCAGGGGGCTCTGGGGCCAACGTCCTGACTTTC
NA	TRBV28	TRBJ2-1	NA	CASSLRQGVGNEQFF	TGTGCCAGCAGTCTGAGACAAGGGGTCGGCAATGAGCAGTTCTTC
NA	TRBV5-1	TRBJ1-1	NA	CASSLEGLTEAFF	TGCGCCAGCAGCTTGGAGGGGCTCACTGAAGCTTTCTTT
NA	TRBV5-1	TRBJ2-2	TRBD1	CASSLGTGNTGELFF	TGCGCCAGCAGCTTGGGGACAGGGAACACCGGGGAGCTGTTTTTT
NA	TRBV9	TRBJ1-1	NA	CASSPDLPNTEAFF	TGTGCCAGCAGCCCGGACCTCCCGAACACTGAAGCTTTCTTT
NA	TRBV6-5	TRBJ2-1	NA	CASSSRVQGEQFF	TGTGCCAGCAGTTCCAGGGTTCAGGGTGAGCAGTTCTTC
few	TRBV28	TRBJ1-6	NA	CASSPTTYNSPLHF	TGTGCCAGCAGCCCAACTACATATAATTCACCCCTCCACTTT
NA	TRBV21-1	TRBJ1-3	NA	CASSDRDRCTGNTIYF	TGTGCCAGCAGCGACAGGGACAGGTGCACTGGAAACACCATATATTTT
NA	TRBV7-2	TRBJ1-1	TRBD1	CASSLGQGTEAFF	TGTGCCAGCAGCTTAGGACAGGGGACTGAAGCTTTCTTT
once	TRBV27	TRBJ1-1	NA	CASSSWRRERVPGLNTEAFF	TGTGCCAGCAGCTCGTGGAGGAGAGAGAGGGTTCCAGGGTTGAACACTGAAGCTTTCTTT
NA	TRBV4-2	TRBJ1-5	NA	CASSQDSVNGNQPQHF	TGTGCCAGCAGCCAAGATTCGGTCAACGGCAATCAGCCCCAGCATTTT
NA	TRBV6-1	TRBJ1-6	TRBD1	CASTTGTGVNSPLHF	TGTGCCAGCACTACCGGGACAGGGGTTAATTCACCCCTCCACTTT
NA	TRBV19	TRBJ1-3	NA	CASSGRRGISGNTIYF	TGTGCCAGTAGTGGGAGGCGTGGGATCTCTGGAAACACCATATATTTT
NA	TRBV11-1	TRBJ2-7	NA	CASSSRHGGPYEQYF	TGTGCCAGCAGCTCACGGCACGGGGGACCCTACGAGCAGTACTTC
NA	TRBV19	TRBJ2-1	TRBD1	CASQQGIYYNEQFF	TGTGCCAGTCAACAGGGGATATACTACAATGAGCAGTTCTTC
NA	TRBV6-1	TRBJ1-5	NA	CASSDPRQVRQPQHF	TGTGCCAGCAGTGACCCGCGGCAGGTCAGGCAGCCCCAGCATTTT
NA	TRBV2	TRBJ2-5	TRBD1	CATHRGRGETQYF	TGTGCCACTCACAGGGGGCGAGGGGAGACCCAGTACTTC
once	TRBV5-1	TRBJ1-6	TRBD1	CASRHFRGQDSPLHF	TGCGCCAGCAGACACTTCAGGGGGCAGGATTCACCCCTCCACTTT
once	TRBV7-6	TRBJ1-5	NA	CASSLGRNQPQHF	TGTGCCAGCAGCTTAGGGAGAAATCAGCCCCAGCATTTT
NA	TRBV19	TRBJ2-1	TRBD2	CASSTTGGYNEQFF	TGTGCCAGTAGTACCACGGGAGGCTACAATGAGCAGTTCTTC